These 8 T cell receptor beta chains were sequenced from one sample in a study of blood T cells in healthy people across ages. A second PCR, run for about 6 to 11 cycles, used a sample-barcoded 5' primer plus a J-beta primer mix. Via MiXCR, TCRdb re-called the 5' RACE reads, giving one row per CDR3 protein. The sample has approximately 880,000 distinct CDR3 sequences, 40% to 60% seen once; the top ten hold roughly 13%. Input material: blood. The receptors here all came from a man aged 25-45 years in good health.

The chain is built from TRBV9 and TRBJ2-7; the match to TRBD2 covers 10 bases. The DNA end lines up better with TRBJ2-5; the J call may be wrong. Germline V gene lookup returns CDR1 SGDLS and CDR2 YYNGEE. The CDR3 contains 15 residues. Here the CDR3 reads CASSPLAGEGETQYF. CDR3 in DNA: TGTGCCAGCAGTCCTCTAGCGGGAGAGGGAGAGACCCAGTACTTC.

The chain has TRBV5-1 and TRBJ2-5; 7 nucleotides align to TRBD2. The CDR3 extends over 16 amino acids. J was trimmed by 2 bases and V by 4 bases; bases with no gene match: 11. Per the germline V gene, CDR1 is SGHRS and CDR2 is YFSETQ. CDR3 sequence: CASSPDGGLVQETQYF. The CDR3 coding sequence is TGCGCCAGCAGCCCCGATGGAGGACTAGTACAAGAGACCCAGTACTTC.

At least ten counts were recorded for this clonotype. At one boundary the junction diverges from the germline segment, which might be a read error. The V call is TRBV11-3, the J call TRBJ2-1; D is unclear. The length of the CDR3 is 13 residues. Germline V gene data show CDR1 as SGHNT and CDR2 as YENEEA. In DNA form, the CDR3 reads TGTGCCAGCAGCGTAGATACGGGCGGTGAGCAGTTCTTC. It translates to CASSVDTGGEQFF.

This clonotype was detected only a few times. This chain links TRBV20-1 with TRBJ1-2, with 9 bases fitting TRBD1. The CDR3 totals 12 residues. CDR1 is DFQATT and CDR2 is SNEGSKA in the germline V gene (reference sequence). After removal of 6 bases from V and 3 bases from J, the junction contained 2 bases not matched to a gene. The CDR3, as DNA: TGCAGTGCCTGGGACAGGGACTATGGCTACACCTTC. Encoded protein: CSAWDRDYGYTF.

This clonotype was counted only a few times. This chain joins TRBV20-1 and TRBJ2-5, with unresolved D. The CDR3 has 16 residues. V was clipped by 1 base and J by 5 bases, with 20 bases between them. Looked up from germline, CDR1 is DFQATT and CDR2 is SNEGSKA (reference sequence). Here the CDR3 DNA reads TGCAGTGCTAGAGTCCCGGACCCTTGGATGAAGGAGACCCAGTACTTC. Residues: CSARVPDPWMKETQYF.

This clonotype was counted once. The rearrangement uses TRBV11-2 and TRBJ1-1; D gene ambiguous. From germline, CDR1 is SGHAT and CDR2 FQNNGV. This CDR3 is 14 amino acids long. V was pared by 6 bases and J by 0 bases, with 11 bases between. DNA of the CDR3: TGTGCCAGCAGACCGACGGGGATGAACACTGAAGCTTTCTTT. This codes for CASRPTGMNTEAFF.

About this clonotype itself: An end of the junction differs from the germline gene, which may be a read error. V usage is TRBV12-3 or TRBV12-4 and J usage is TRBJ2-7, with a weak D call TRBD1 (6 bases). This CDR3 has 13 amino acids. This CDR3 is CVSSPGQNNEQYF. The CDR3 DNA follows: TGTGTCAGCAGCCCCGGACAGAATAACGAGCAGTACTTC.

The chain combines TRBV24-1 with TRBJ1-4, with 10 nucleotides matching TRBD1. V trimming: 4 bases; J trimming: 8 bases; junction bases outside the gene matches: 6. CDR3 length: 15 amino acids. Germline values: CDR1 KGHDR, CDR2 SFDVKD. CDR3 DNA: TGTGCCACCAGTGACACCGGGACAGGGGAAGAAAAACTGTTTTTT. It codes for CATSDTGTGEEKLFF.